This T cell receptor beta chain was sequenced for a study of PD-L1 blockade in urothelial cancer. Assay: immunoSEQ multiplex PCR; the TCRdb copy retains only in-frame clones and omits some. The table records 40,000 to 60,000 clones, about 81% of them present only once. As to this clone: Antigen specificity is unknown.

The time point was: pretreatment peripheral blood. Overall study findings and caveats: Pretreatment blood TCR clonality under the median forecast improved survival.

The germline gives CDR1 SGHRS, CDR2 YFSETQ. The V end lost 4 bases, the J end lost 2 bases, and 16 bases lay between the germline ends. The CDR3 has 16 amino acids. The V gene is TRBV5-1, the J gene TRBJ1-3; weak D call: TRBD1 (6 bases). This sequence originates from a man in his 70s with urothelial cancer. Material: PBMCs, obtained around atezolizumab (anti-PD-L1) treatment. For the CDR3, the DNA is TGCGCCAGCAGCCAGGACAGCTCCTCCCCTGGAAACACCATATATTTT. Amino acids: CASSQDSSSPGNTIYF. The full variable domain, its missing parts supplied by reference TRBV5-1 and TRBJ1-3, is KAGVTQTPRYLIKTRGQQVTLSCSPISGHRSVSWYQQTPGQGLQFLFEYFSETQRNKGNFPGRFSGRQFSNSRSEMNVSTLELGDSALYLCASSQDSSSPGNTIYFGEGSWLTVV.